This T cell receptor beta chain was captured in a study of T cell repertoires in cytomegalovirus infection. This clonotype was counted between two and nine times. Germline values: CDR1 SGHAT, CDR2 FQNNGV. This CDR3 region has 18 residues. The V segment lost 1 base and the J segment 4 bases; nucleotides outside the gene matches: 13. TCRdb analysed the reads with MiXCR anew, one entry per CDR3 protein. The sample yields 290,000 or so distinct CDR3 sequences, under 30% seen once. The chain employs TRBV11-2 and TRBJ2-7, with 10 nucleotides matching TRBD1. This receptor was taken from a human donor in good health (CMV status not recorded). Some clones in this sample may be carry-over from other donors' samples. Sequenced: PBMCs. CDR3 sequence: CASSLVPLDRGNFYEQYF. CDR3 DNA sequence: TGTGCCAGCAGCTTAGTACCCTTGGACAGGGGGAACTTTTACGAGCAGTACTTC.